These T cell receptor beta chains were read from a single sample in a study of shared T cell receptors in the human thymus. TCRdb's copy holds only in-frame clones and misses some; the assay was immunoSEQ multiplex PCR. The sample has about 610,000 clones; around 87% are singletons. These same records also appear under a second study, on human thymus T cells.

The specimen sequenced was thymocytes. The receptors derive from a boy younger than two with a congenital heart defect. Each CDR3 is given with its conserved first and last residue. D genes are given only for firm matches. Only some rows state a clone size, as once, few, many or a class for expanded clones.

D gene	V gene	J gene	clone size	CDR3 protein	CDR3 DNA
TRBD1	TRBV6-5	TRBJ1-1	once	CASRRTGDTEAFF	TGTGCCAGCAGACGGACAGGGGACACTGAAGCTTTCTTT
-	TRBV10-3	TRBJ2-1	-	CAISETTTSYGLNEQFF	TGTGCCATCAGTGAGACGACTACTAGCTACGGGCTCAATGAGCAGTTCTTC
-	TRBV5-1	TRBJ2-3	-	CASSTPTDRITTDTQYF	TGCGCCAGCAGCACTCCGACAGACCGAATAACCACAGATACGCAGTATTTT
-	TRBV18	TRBJ2-7	-	CASSELANGIWGEQYF	TGTGCCAGCTCAGAACTCGCGAACGGGATCTGGGGAGAGCAGTACTTC
-	TRBV7-2	TRBJ1-1	-	CASSLAGRLNTEAFF	TGTGCCAGCAGCTTAGCGGGGCGCTTGAACACTGAAGCTTTCTTT
-	TRBV30	TRBJ2-6	-	CAWERRGPSGANVLTF	TGTGCCTGGGAACGTAGAGGCCCTTCTGGGGCCAACGTCCTGACTTTC
-	TRBV28	TRBJ1-2	-	CASQQLNYGYTF	TGTGCCAGTCAACAGCTAAACTATGGCTACACCTTC
-	TRBV27	TRBJ1-2	-	CASSLSIRDYGYTF	TGTGCCAGCAGTTTATCTATCAGGGACTATGGCTACACCTTC
-	TRBV28	TRBJ2-7	-	CASGKGGISYEQYF	TGTGCCAGCGGGAAGGGGGGGATCTCCTACGAGCAGTACTTC
TRBD2	TRBV27	TRBJ2-1	-	CASSPPVGDGREVCNEQFF	TGTGCCAGCAGTCCACCGGTGGGGGACGGGCGGGAGGTTTGCAATGAGCAGTTCTTC
TRBD2	TRBV19	TRBJ2-2	-	CASMLAGVVGTGELFF	TGTGCCAGTATGCTAGCGGGAGTGGTGGGCACCGGGGAGCTGTTTTTT
-	TRBV7-2	TRBJ2-5	-	CASSSRQGGGETQYF	TGTGCCAGCAGCTCAAGACAGGGAGGCGGGGAGACCCAGTACTTC
TRBD1	TRBV19	TRBJ1-4	few	CASSRQGRDEKLFF	TGTGCCAGTAGCCGACAGGGAAGGGACGAAAAACTGTTTTTT
-	TRBV28	TRBJ1-1	-	CASVHRVNTEAFF	TGTGCCAGCGTTCACAGGGTGAACACTGAAGCTTTCTTT
-	TRBV2	TRBJ1-5	once	CASSEVVYGGWAQPQHF	TGTGCCAGCAGTGAAGTCGTGTATGGGGGGTGGGCTCAGCCCCAGCATTTT
TRBD2	TRBV4-1	TRBJ2-5	once	CASSPIAGGRLEETQYF	TGCGCCAGCAGCCCGATAGCAGGCGGGAGGCTAGAAGAGACCCAGTACTTC
TRBD2	TRBV7-6	TRBJ2-1	-	CASSLPRTSGPYNEQFF	TGTGCCAGCAGCTTACCCCGGACTAGCGGGCCCTACAATGAGCAGTTCTTC
TRBD2	TRBV28	TRBJ2-3	-	CASSFEAGRLTSTDTQYF	TGTGCCAGCAGTTTCGAAGCGGGAAGGCTTACTAGCACAGATACGCAGTATTTT
-	TRBV28	TRBJ1-5	-	CASSDSRINQPQHF	TGTGCCAGCAGCGACAGTAGGATTAATCAGCCCCAGCATTTT
-	TRBV20-1	TRBJ2-7	-	CSASSLYEQYF	TGCAGTGCTTCTTCCCTCTACGAGCAGTACTTC
TRBD1	TRBV30	TRBJ2-2	-	CAWSLPGGQGAGELFF	TGTGCCTGGAGTCTACCGGGGGGACAGGGGGCCGGGGAGCTGTTTTTT
-	TRBV30	TRBJ1-2	-	CAWSTLWGTVSHNYGYTF	TGTGCCTGGAGTACCCTCTGGGGCACCGTCTCACATAACTATGGCTACACCTTC
TRBD2	TRBV10-3	TRBJ2-1	-	CAIKTSGRGSYNEQFF	TGTGCCATCAAGACTAGCGGGAGAGGGTCCTACAATGAGCAGTTCTTC
TRBD2	TRBV5-6	TRBJ2-5	-	CASSFRVAGRGGQETQYF	TGTGCCAGCAGCTTTCGGGTGGCGGGACGGGGGGGCCAAGAGACCCAGTACTTC
TRBD1	TRBV28	TRBJ1-2	-	CASTQDYRGFYGYTF	TGTGCCAGCACCCAGGATTACAGGGGATTCTATGGCTACACCTTC
TRBD2	TRBV5-8	TRBJ2-3	once	CANRFSGRACTDTQYF	TGTGCCAACAGATTCAGCGGGAGGGCCTGCACAGATACGCAGTATTTT
-	TRBV11-2	TRBJ2-7	few	CASSLDNTERRGYEQYF	TGTGCCAGCAGCTTAGACAATACGGAGCGGAGGGGCTACGAGCAGTACTTC
TRBD2	TRBV5-8	TRBJ2-7	-	CASSPGSGGNEQYF	TGTGCCAGCAGCCCCGGGAGCGGGGGTAACGAGCAGTACTTC
TRBD1	TRBV2	TRBJ2-5	-	CASSGRDREETQYF	TGTGCCAGCAGTGGCCGGGACAGGGAAGAGACCCAGTACTTC
-	TRBV5-6	TRBJ1-5	-	CASSSLLPPNQPQHF	TGTGCCAGCAGCTCCTTACTCCCCCCCAATCAGCCCCAGCATTTT
-	TRBV27	TRBJ2-3	-	CASSLGGLHTDTQYF	TGTGCCAGCAGTTTAGGGGGCCTACACACAGATACGCAGTATTTT
-	TRBV6-5	TRBJ2-1	-	CASSFTSSYNEQFF	TGTGCCAGCAGTTTCACTAGCTCATACAATGAGCAGTTCTTC
TRBD2	TRBV10-2	TRBJ2-2	-	CASTGPRAGGFDTGELFF	TGCGCCAGCACCGGACCTAGGGCGGGAGGGTTCGACACCGGGGAGCTGTTTTTT
-	TRBV15	TRBJ2-2	-	CATSRDEDTGELFF	TGTGCCACCAGCAGAGATGAGGACACCGGGGAGCTGTTTTTT
TRBD2	TRBV28	TRBJ2-1	-	CASSLEGLPSYNEQFF	TGTGCCAGCAGTCTAGAGGGACTACCCTCCTACAATGAGCAGTTCTTC
-	TRBV9	TRBJ2-1	once	CASSVVASRNEQFF	TGTGCCAGCAGCGTAGTGGCTAGCCGTAATGAGCAGTTCTTC
TRBD2	TRBV28	TRBJ2-7	-	CASRGVVFYEQYF	TGTGCCAGCCGGGGGGTTGTTTTTTACGAGCAGTACTTC
TRBD2	TRBV10-1	TRBJ2-1	-	CASSPFSGGSYNEQFF	TGCGCCAGCAGTCCCTTTAGCGGGGGCTCCTACAATGAGCAGTTCTTC
-	TRBV7-2	TRBJ1-4	-	CASSPWDMTLATNEKLFF	TGTGCCAGCAGCCCCTGGGATATGACACTAGCAACTAATGAAAAACTGTTTTTT
TRBD1	TRBV30	TRBJ2-7	once	CAWSKPGQGFSYEQYF	TGTGCCTGGAGTAAACCGGGACAGGGTTTCTCCTACGAGCAGTACTTC
-	TRBV11-2	TRBJ1-3	-	CASSPRVSSGNTIYF	TGTGCCAGCAGCCCCAGGGTCTCCTCTGGAAACACCATATATTTT
-	TRBV28	TRBJ1-5	-	CASTFGGTQPQHF	TGTGCCAGCACCTTCGGGGGGACTCAGCCCCAACATTTT
TRBD1	TRBV27	TRBJ2-7	-	CASSFQGDAYEQYF	TGTGCCAGCAGTTTCCAGGGGGATGCCTACGAGCAGTACTTC
TRBD1	TRBV19	TRBJ2-3	few	CASSTGVGTDTQYF	TGTGCCAGTAGCACAGGGGTGGGCACAGATACGCAGTATTTT
TRBD1	TRBV25-1	TRBJ2-7	once	CASSRDRGSEQYF	TGTGCCAGCAGTCGGGACAGGGGATCCGAGCAGTACTTC
TRBD1	TRBV6-1	TRBJ2-1	-	CASSLDRENYNEQFF	TGTGCCAGCAGTCTAGACAGGGAAAACTACAATGAGCAGTTCTTC
-	TRBV6-4	TRBJ1-4	-	CASSDSRQGSEKLFF	TGTGCCAGCAGTGACTCAAGGCAGGGGAGCGAAAAACTGTTTTTT
TRBD2	TRBV7-6	TRBJ2-5	-	CASSPEHSSGTTTQTQYF	TGTGCCAGCAGCCCCGAGCATTCTAGCGGGACGACGACGCAGACCCAGTACTTC